This T cell receptor (beta chain) was sequenced in a study of radiation and T cells in renal cell carcinoma. As for this clone: Antigen unknown.

Time point meaning: blood 4 weeks post-SBRT, at nephrectomy. Indicated treatment: 15 Gy SBRT to primary tumor, nephrectomy 4 weeks later. The tumor was a clear cell renal cell carcinoma. Study-level results: Top tumor clonotypes rose in blood 2 weeks post-radiation, then contracted.

Trimming took off 2 bases at V and 7 bases at J, with 12 bases between the two ends. Germline values: CDR1 SNHLY, CDR2 FYNNEI. This CDR3 region has 15 residues. Here immunoSEQ multiplex PCR was the method, and the copy in TCRdb shows in-frame clones only, minus some. The sample has tens of thousands of clones, around 85% seen once; the top ten hold approximately 8.6%. Here the sequenced sample was blood, taken from a patient whose treatment included radiotherapy and nephrectomy. This chain links TRBV2 with TRBJ1-6, with D perhaps matching TRBD1 (5 bases). The origin of this receptor is a man aged 50 to 59 with renal cell carcinoma. CDR3 nucleotides: TGTGCCAGCAGTGAACGAATGGGGGAGAATTCACCCCTCCACTTT. It codes for CASSERMGENSPLHF.